This record looks at one TCR beta chain sequence and its context. The data belong to a study of OX40 agonist ivuxolimab in advanced cancers. For the study at large: Three patients got partial responses; one had hepatocellular carcinoma and two had cutaneous melanoma.

V was trimmed by 0 bases and J by 5 bases, leaving 5 bases between them. The CDR3 covers 13 residues. Germline CDR1 and CDR2: SGDLS and YYNGEE. TCRdb's table, derived via immunoSEQ multiplex PCR, lists solely in-frame clones and lacks some. This sample has tens of thousands of clones, with approximately 90% found just once. The source of this sequence is an adult with an advanced solid tumor such as melanoma, head and neck, liver or kidney cancer. Sequenced material: CD4+ or CD8+ T cells sorted from blood, taken in a trial of the OX40 agonist ivuxolimab. V usage is TRBV9 and J usage is TRBJ2-2, with D unclear. CDR3 loop: CASSVVVTGELFF. CDR3 DNA sequence: TGTGCCAGCAGCGTAGTGGTAACCGGGGAGCTGTTTTTT.